The clone carrying this TCR beta chain has more than one count but fewer than ten. The antigen is unknown. The sorted Tregs were CD4+CD25+CD127-/low cells. Whole-study findings and limits: Tumor-infiltrating Treg TCR alpha and beta sequences overlapped most with tumor naive CD4+ T cells, then blood naive.

Constant-region reverse primers amplified full-length variable regions, followed by semi-nested Nested Universal Primer A PCR. TCRdb independently ran MiXCR on the 5' RACE reads; one entry per CDR3 protein. Of over 45,000 distinct CDR3 sequences in the sample, roughly 28% were seen once. The germline CDR1 and CDR2 sequences are SGHRS and YFSETQ. The CDR3 spans 14 residues. With V trimmed by 0 bases and J by 6 bases, 6 bases remained unmatched. The chain has TRBV5-1 and TRBJ2-7; 7 nucleotides agree with TRBD1. The TCR sequence derives from a female donor with breast cancer. The sequencing sample was made of tumor-infiltrating Tregs sorted from the breast tumor. This CDR3 is CASSLEGALSEQYF. CDR3 in DNA: TGCGCCAGCAGCTTGGAGGGGGCTTTATCCGAGCAGTACTTC.